The rows below give T cell receptor beta chains drawn from one sample of a study of T-cell memory formation after mild COVID-19. TCRdb ran MiXCR on the 5' RACE reads and lists one entry per CDR3 protein. The sample yields 270,000 or so distinct CDR3 sequences, more than 15% seen once. Sequencing was done on a sample of PBMCs or a T cell subset sorted from them (not recorded which). The receptors come from a man aged 18-30 years who had mild COVID-19 (a few samples of this study predate the infection). Cell type and time point are not known. CDR3s include the opening cysteine and the closing phenylalanine or tryptophan. The order of the fields is D gene, V gene, clone size, J gene, CDR3 protein, CDR3 DNA. D genes are given only for firm matches. Only some rows state a clone size, as once, few, many or a class for expanded clones.

NA	TRBV6-2/TRBV6-3	few	TRBJ2-5	CASIKGMTQYF	TGTGCCAGCATCAAGGGGATGACCCAGTACTTC
TRBD1	TRBV5-1	many	TRBJ1-1	CASSLTSGGMNTEAFF	TGCGCCAGCAGCTTGACGTCAGGGGGAATGAACACTGAAGCTTTCTTT
NA	TRBV29-1	few	TRBJ1-1	CSVMKQGRNTEAFF	TGCAGCGTCATGAAACAGGGCAGGAACACTGAAGCTTTCTTT
NA	TRBV18	few	TRBJ2-2	CASSLTEISTGELFF	TGTGCCAGCTCCCTCACAGAAATTTCCACCGGGGAGCTGTTTTTT
NA	TRBV4-1	NA	TRBJ1-3	CASSQEEVRQGRNTIYF	TGCGCCAGCAGCCAAGAAGAGGTCCGGCAGGGCCGAAACACCATATATTTT
TRBD1	TRBV19	NA	TRBJ1-2	CATTTRGTNYGYTF	TGTGCCACCACGACCAGGGGGACGAACTATGGCTACACCTTC
TRBD1	TRBV6-5	NA	TRBJ2-5	CASSYSWTGALAQYF	TGTGCCAGCAGTTACTCCTGGACAGGGGCTTTGGCCCAGTACTTC
NA	TRBV7-2	NA	TRBJ1-2	CASSPIRTLNYGYTF	TGTGCCAGCAGCCCAATTCGGACCCTAAACTATGGCTACACCTTC
NA	TRBV20-1	NA	TRBJ2-7	CSASYPGGAYEQYF	TGCAGTGCTAGTTACCCCGGGGGCGCCTACGAGCAGTACTTC
TRBD2	TRBV4-2	few	TRBJ2-3	CASSQGSGGALGDTQYF	TGTGCCAGCAGCCAAGGAAGCGGGGGGGCCTTAGGGGATACGCAGTATTTT
NA	TRBV5-1	NA	TRBJ2-2	CASSYGAGELFF	TGCGCCAGCAGCTACGGAGCCGGGGAGCTGTTTTTT
TRBD1	TRBV5-1	NA	TRBJ2-3	CASSSRDRGSDTQYF	TGCGCCAGCAGCTCCCGGGACAGGGGTTCAGATACGCAGTATTTT
NA	TRBV9	NA	TRBJ2-3	CASSGPTPTDTQYF	TGTGCCAGCAGCGGCCCTACGCCCACAGATACGCAGTATTTT
NA	TRBV6-2/TRBV6-3	NA	TRBJ2-3	CASRQPSTDTQYF	TGTGCCAGCCGACAGCCTAGCACAGATACGCAGTATTTT
TRBD2	TRBV7-2	NA	TRBJ2-3	CASSPGGYWDTQYF	TGTGCCAGCAGCCCCGGGGGGTATTGGGATACGCAGTATTTT
NA	TRBV20-1	NA	TRBJ2-7	CSAARAYEQYF	TGCAGTGCCGCCCGGGCCTACGAGCAGTACTTC
NA	TRBV7-2	NA	TRBJ2-3	CASSLGAPSTDTQYF	TGTGCCAGCAGCTTAGGGGCACCTAGCACAGATACGCAGTATTTT
NA	TRBV24-1	NA	TRBJ2-1	CATSDLATRLWF	TGTGCCACCAGTGATTTGGCCACCCGCTTGTGGTTC
NA	TRBV5-1	NA	TRBJ1-5	CASSFDGSPDQPQHF	TGCGCCAGCAGCTTCGACGGCAGTCCGGATCAGCCCCAGCATTTT
TRBD2	TRBV6-4	few	TRBJ2-3	CASSGTSGGPTDTQYF	TGTGCCAGCAGTGGGACTAGCGGGGGCCCCACAGATACGCAGTATTTT
NA	TRBV14	NA	TRBJ2-3	CASSPQSNTQYF	TGTGCCAGCAGCCCCCAGTCGAATACGCAGTATTTT
NA	TRBV27	NA	TRBJ1-5	CASSFSSGGNQPQHF	TGTGCCAGCAGTTTTAGCTCCGGCGGTAATCAGCCCCAGCATTTT
NA	TRBV6-5	few	TRBJ1-2	CASSYARDGGYTF	TGTGCCAGCAGTTACGCCCGGGATGGCGGCTACACCTTC
NA	TRBV7-9	few	TRBJ2-1	CASSLKFF	TGTGCCAGCAGCTTGAAGTTCTTC
NA	TRBV5-1	few	TRBJ1-4	CASSLVSGTEKLFF	TGCGCCAGCAGCTTGGTCTCAGGGACTGAAAAACTGTTTTTT
TRBD2	TRBV12-3/TRBV12-4	few	TRBJ2-2	CASSLAPGLAASANTGELFF	TGTGCCAGCAGTTTGGCACCGGGACTAGCGGCTTCCGCGAACACCGGGGAGCTGTTTTTT
TRBD1	TRBV20-1	NA	TRBJ1-6	CSATGTGLLLSPLHF	TGCAGTGCAACCGGGACAGGGCTCCTCTTATCACCCCTCCACTTT
NA	TRBV7-2	NA	TRBJ2-5	CASSPEGLAYETQYF	TGTGCCAGCAGCCCCGAGGGCCTAGCATATGAGACCCAGTACTTC
NA	TRBV4-3	few	TRBJ1-6	CASSQAGTLVNSPLHF	TGCGCCAGCAGCCAAGCCGGGACGCTGGTTAATTCACCCCTCCACTTT
NA	TRBV7-3	NA	TRBJ2-5	CASSLSPGAPQETQYF	TGTGCCAGCAGCTTATCTCCGGGGGCTCCCCAAGAGACCCAGTACTTC
NA	TRBV6-5	NA	TRBJ1-2	CASSSAQSGVSVYGYTF	TGTGCCAGCAGTTCAGCCCAATCCGGGGTCTCAGTCTATGGCTACACCTTC
TRBD1	TRBV3-1	few	TRBJ1-6	CASSRRDRGLYSPLHF	TGTGCCAGCAGCAGAAGGGACAGGGGGCTCTATTCACCCCTCCACTTT
NA	TRBV7-3	few	TRBJ2-7	CASSLTNEDEQYF	TGTGCCAGCAGCTTAACGAACGAGGACGAGCAGTACTTC
NA	TRBV11-2	few	TRBJ2-4	CASSFPLRTGRGKNIQYF	TGTGCCAGCAGCTTCCCCCTTCGGACAGGGAGGGGCAAAAACATTCAGTACTTC
NA	TRBV6-5	few	TRBJ2-1	CASSYGLGQGHEQFF	TGTGCCAGCAGTTATGGGTTGGGGCAGGGGCATGAGCAGTTCTTC
NA	TRBV6-6	NA	TRBJ1-2	CASSSPGRYYGYTF	TGTGCCAGCAGCTCCCCCGGGCGGTACTATGGCTACACCTTC
NA	TRBV14	few	TRBJ2-3	CASSQDLSPGYTDTQYF	TGTGCCAGCAGCCAAGATCTGTCGCCGGGGTACACAGATACGCAGTATTTT
TRBD1	TRBV2	NA	TRBJ1-5	CASSSNRGAYSNQPQHF	TGTGCCAGCAGTTCTAACAGGGGCGCCTATAGCAATCAGCCCCAGCATTTT
NA	TRBV27	few	TRBJ2-7	CASSPGGGVYEQYF	TGTGCCAGCAGTCCTGGAGGGGGTGTCTACGAGCAGTACTTC
TRBD1	TRBV18	few	TRBJ1-1	CASSPSENRGGTEAFF	TGTGCCAGCTCACCCTCCGAAAACAGGGGAGGTACTGAAGCTTTCTTT
NA	TRBV29-1	NA	TRBJ2-3	CSVEEERNTQYF	TGCAGCGTTGAGGAGGAGCGGAATACGCAGTATTTT
NA	TRBV4-1	few	TRBJ1-1	CASSQEYSSSEAFF	TGCGCCAGCAGCCAAGAGTACAGCTCCTCTGAAGCTTTCTTT
NA	TRBV10-3	few	TRBJ1-1	CAIKLEMYTEAFF	TGTGCCATCAAGTTGGAGATGTACACTGAAGCTTTCTTT
NA	TRBV5-1	many	TRBJ2-7	CASSLGPASSYEQYF	TGCGCCAGCAGCTTAGGACCGGCAAGCTCCTACGAGCAGTACTTC
NA	TRBV5-1	NA	TRBJ2-3	CASSLVLRVDTQYF	TGCGCCAGCAGCTTGGTCCTGCGGGTAGATACGCAGTATTTT
NA	TRBV6-5	few	TRBJ2-6	CASSYGRSAGANVLTF	TGTGCCAGCAGTTACGGGAGGTCTGCCGGGGCCAACGTCCTGACTTTC
NA	TRBV7-4	few	TRBJ2-5	CANPGIETQYF	TGTGCCAACCCTGGGATAGAGACCCAGTACTTC